A selection of T cell receptor beta chains follows, all from one sample in a study of PD-1 blockade in classical Hodgkin lymphoma. Assay: immunoSEQ multiplex PCR; the TCRdb copy retains only in-frame clones and omits some. The data contain about 22,000 clones, 81% of them singletons. Specimen: peripheral blood mononuclear cells (PBMCs), collected before the second cycle of nivolumab. These receptors were taken from a human donor with classical Hodgkin lymphoma. Each CDR3 is given with its conserved first and last residue. Size is omitted from some rows. Given values are once, few, many or a class for expanded clones.

TRBJ2-7	TRBV25-1	once	10	CASRNGEQYF
TRBJ2-2	TRBV5-6	.	16	CASSLFAGGSVGELFF
TRBJ2-7	TRBV6-6	.	14	CASSLKTAGYEQYF
TRBJ2-1	TRBV29-1	.	15	CSVAGWLYSYNEQFF
TRBJ2-5	TRBV6-1	.	15	CASSEVKGMEETQYF
TRBJ2-5	TRBV29-1	few	13	CSADGTVQETQYF
TRBJ2-5	TRBV11-1	.	16	CASSPLWTRVRETQYF
TRBJ2-2	TRBV30	.	19	CAWEPPGTSGSGDTGELFF
TRBJ1-2	TRBV2	few	15	CASSEAGIPDGGYTF
TRBJ2-7	TRBV6-5	.	15	CASSYSNRLLYEQYF
TRBJ2-5	TRBV7-9	.	13	CASSLAWRETQYF
TRBJ1-1	TRBV30	.	12	CAWSVIRGQAFF
TRBJ2-2	TRBV25-1	.	15	CASPRDGANTGELFF
TRBJ1-2	TRBV29-1	medium-sized	13	CSVEEQVYYGYTF
TRBJ2-1	TRBV6-6	.	15	CASTLLRGAENEQFF
TRBJ1-1	TRBV7-2	.	13	CASSLYENTEAFF
TRBJ1-3	TRBV5-4	.	14	CASSLEVHGNTIYF
TRBJ2-1	TRBV7-7	few	13	CASAGDLGNEQFF
TRBJ1-2	TRBV5-4	few	12	CASSLGAGGYTF
TRBJ1-2	TRBV19	.	15	CASRTGTGKNYGYTF
TRBJ2-3	TRBV20-1	.	10	CSARGPKQYF
TRBJ1-2	TRBV2	.	14	CASSRTGRLYGYTF
TRBJ1-2	TRBV2	.	15	CASRTGTGEFYGYTF
TRBJ2-7	TRBV10-3	.	15	CAISEEAGTRMKQYF
TRBJ2-7	TRBV19	.	15	CASSIDGTGSYEQYF
TRBJ2-3	TRBV13	.	12	CASSLAIDTQYF
TRBJ1-6	TRBV2	.	14	CASREGAQNSPLHF
TRBJ2-3	TRBV10-3	.	20	CAIKANAGTSGDETTDTQYF
TRBJ1-5	TRBV15	.	13	CATRELGNQPQHF
TRBJ1-5	TRBV30	few	17	CAWSNLDDWDGYQPQHF
TRBJ2-7	TRBV28	.	16	CASSPHQTAGGFEQYF
TRBJ1-2	TRBV4-1	few	8	CASYGYTF
TRBJ1-5	TRBV28	.	20	CASSHGPRDRGWKSNQPQHF
TRBJ2-5	TRBV9	few	16	CASSPETEAHGGTQYF
TRBJ1-2	TRBV6-1	.	13	CASALDRNYGYTF
TRBJ2-4	TRBV10-3	medium-sized	11	CAISDGQVQYF
TRBJ1-1	TRBV4-1	once	15	CASSQVLGVATEAFF
TRBJ2-7	TRBV5-4	.	14	CASSPAGGRDEQYF
TRBJ2-3	TRBV2	.	16	CASSEGTRDSTDTQYF